The T cell receptor beta chain under discussion was sequenced for a study of shared clonotypes between healthy human individuals. Study summary: Aged 18 to 49, the donors were two women and a few men.

As regards this clone: Antigen specificity is unknown.

Study findings and constraints: Generally, naive subsets (rather than memory subsets) showed larger estimated richness.

Researchers ran the assay at a deep level. TCRdb keeps only in-frame clones here, not all; method: immunoSEQ multiplex PCR. Found here are about 2.5 million clones, about nine tenths of them singletons; the top ten hold around 0.38%. The CDR3 sequence is 13 residues long. Germline-derived CDR1 and CDR2 are SGHDN and FVKESK. V dropped 1 base and J dropped 4 bases, with 7 bases sitting between them. The chain is built from TRBV14 and TRBJ1-2, with D uncertain. This sequence was found in a man aged 18-30 years in good health. Some clones in this sample may be carry-over from other donors' samples. Specimen: naive CD4+ T cells from PBMCs. The subset was: CD45RA+ positively selected. CDR3: CASSQGRIYGYTF. CDR3 DNA: TGTGCCAGCAGCCAAGGGAGGATCTATGGCTACACCTTC.